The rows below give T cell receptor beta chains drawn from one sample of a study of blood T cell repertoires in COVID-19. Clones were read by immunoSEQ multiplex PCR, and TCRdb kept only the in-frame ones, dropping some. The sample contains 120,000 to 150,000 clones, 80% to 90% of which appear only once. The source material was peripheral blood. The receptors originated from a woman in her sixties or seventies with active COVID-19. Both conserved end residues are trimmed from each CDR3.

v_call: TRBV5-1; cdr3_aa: AGARCGPSYEQY
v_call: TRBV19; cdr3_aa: ASSPGTGGQETQY
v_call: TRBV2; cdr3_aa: ASSLDTPGWAF
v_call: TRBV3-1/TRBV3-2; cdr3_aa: ASSQDMAGGRISYEQY
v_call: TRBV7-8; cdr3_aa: ASSSLGSRGETQY
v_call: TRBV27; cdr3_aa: ASSQDRRGTGELF
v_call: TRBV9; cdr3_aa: ASSVARKPQH
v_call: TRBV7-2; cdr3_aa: ASSSQVAGSGYT
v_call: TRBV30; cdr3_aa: AWTIEGARAGRYEQY
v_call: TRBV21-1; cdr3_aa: ASSKARTSGRTYEQY
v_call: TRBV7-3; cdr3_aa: ASSPPSSTDTQY
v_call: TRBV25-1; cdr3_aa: ASSGLGQGRTDTQY
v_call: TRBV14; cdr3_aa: ASSPRLAGGPDTQY
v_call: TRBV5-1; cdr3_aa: ASSLVSGANTGELF
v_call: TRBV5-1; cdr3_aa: ASSSDRVHTEAF
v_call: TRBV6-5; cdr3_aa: ASRAGTDGYT
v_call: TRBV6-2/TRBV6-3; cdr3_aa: ASSPGGASYEQY
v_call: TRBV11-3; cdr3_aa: ASSLGPAGGRWNSPLH
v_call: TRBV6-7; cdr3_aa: ASTTDTSGISYEQY
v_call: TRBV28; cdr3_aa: ATRTDPYEQY
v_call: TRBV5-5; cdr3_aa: ASSWEGTRSYNEQF
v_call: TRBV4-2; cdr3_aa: ASSQAVQGAGGELF
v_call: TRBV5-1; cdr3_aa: ASSSGTSGTQETQY
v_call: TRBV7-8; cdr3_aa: ASSLVERPKNTGELF
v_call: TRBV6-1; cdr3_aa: ASSEGWGGYQPQH
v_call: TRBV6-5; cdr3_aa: ASSRTGGNTEAF
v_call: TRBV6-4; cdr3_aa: ASSDSGTSGTDTQY
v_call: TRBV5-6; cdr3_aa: ASSLRGTGGVYEQY
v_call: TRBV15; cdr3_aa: ATSRDFRGWSYEQY
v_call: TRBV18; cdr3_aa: ASSPLNKLAGGPDTQY
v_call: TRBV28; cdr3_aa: ASSSRGTSGSYNEQF
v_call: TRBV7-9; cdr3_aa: ASSSGVSGYEQY
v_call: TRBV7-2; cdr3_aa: ASSLASSYEQY
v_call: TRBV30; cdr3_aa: AWSRRTGPEAF
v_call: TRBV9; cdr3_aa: ASSVEGSSNEQF
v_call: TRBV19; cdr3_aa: ASSITVATTEQF
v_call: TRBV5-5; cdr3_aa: ASSLAAGVTGYEQY